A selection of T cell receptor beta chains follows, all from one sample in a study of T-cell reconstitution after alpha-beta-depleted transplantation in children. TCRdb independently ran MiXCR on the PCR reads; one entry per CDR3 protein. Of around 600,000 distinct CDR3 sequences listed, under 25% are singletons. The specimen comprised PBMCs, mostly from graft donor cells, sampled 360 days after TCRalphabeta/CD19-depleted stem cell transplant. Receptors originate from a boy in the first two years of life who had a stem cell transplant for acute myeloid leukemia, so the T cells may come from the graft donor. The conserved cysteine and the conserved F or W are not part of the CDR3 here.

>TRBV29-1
SVEGAQGKGLF
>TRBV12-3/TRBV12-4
ASSLGVLGAEAF
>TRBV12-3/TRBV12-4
ASSFIAGALETQY
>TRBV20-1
SAGLAGPTGGNEQF
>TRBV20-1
SALGQGLDTQY
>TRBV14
ASSPWTGGNYGYT
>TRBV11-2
ASSTTSGVPFETQY
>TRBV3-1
ARDRFQETQY
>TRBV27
ASSSFYRGGDQPQH
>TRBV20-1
SARDLFGVPGTQY
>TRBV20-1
SARDFAGGAYEQY
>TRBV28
ASSRQLGQETQY
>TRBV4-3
ASSPRRNGVGGELF
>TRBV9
ASSVSPIRRQGSDEQY
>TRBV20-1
SASARGGSLEQY
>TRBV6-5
ASRALSGPQH